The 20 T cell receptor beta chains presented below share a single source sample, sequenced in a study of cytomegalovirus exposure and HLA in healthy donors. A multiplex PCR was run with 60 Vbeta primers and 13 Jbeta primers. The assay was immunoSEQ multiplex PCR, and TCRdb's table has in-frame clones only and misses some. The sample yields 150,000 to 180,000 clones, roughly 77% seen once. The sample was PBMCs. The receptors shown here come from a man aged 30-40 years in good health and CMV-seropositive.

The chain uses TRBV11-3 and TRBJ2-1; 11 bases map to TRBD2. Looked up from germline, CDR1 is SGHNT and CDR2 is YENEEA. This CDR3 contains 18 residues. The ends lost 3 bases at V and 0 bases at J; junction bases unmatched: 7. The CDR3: CASSLGLAGGLSYNEQFF. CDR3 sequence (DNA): TGTGCCAGCAGCTTGGGTCTAGCGGGAGGCCTCTCCTACAATGAGCAGTTCTTC.

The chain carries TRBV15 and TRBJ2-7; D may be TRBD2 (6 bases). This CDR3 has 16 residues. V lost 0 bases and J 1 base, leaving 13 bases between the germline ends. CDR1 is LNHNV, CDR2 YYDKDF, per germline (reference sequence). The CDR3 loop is CATSRDTAGRSYEQYF. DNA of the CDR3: TGTGCCACCAGCAGAGACACTGCGGGAAGGTCCTACGAGCAGTACTTC.

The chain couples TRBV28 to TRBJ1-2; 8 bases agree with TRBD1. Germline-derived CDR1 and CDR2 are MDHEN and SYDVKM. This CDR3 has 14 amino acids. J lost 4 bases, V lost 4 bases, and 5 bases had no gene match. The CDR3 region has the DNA TGTGCCAGCAGTTCGTCGGACAGGGTCTATGGCTACACCTTC. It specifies CASSSSDRVYGYTF.

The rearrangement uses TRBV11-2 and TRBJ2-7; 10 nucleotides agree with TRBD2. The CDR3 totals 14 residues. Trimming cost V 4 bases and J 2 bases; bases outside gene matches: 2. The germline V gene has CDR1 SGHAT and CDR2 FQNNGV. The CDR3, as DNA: TGTGCCAGCAGCTATAGCGGGGGGACCTACGAGCAGTACTTC. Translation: CASSYSGGTYEQYF.

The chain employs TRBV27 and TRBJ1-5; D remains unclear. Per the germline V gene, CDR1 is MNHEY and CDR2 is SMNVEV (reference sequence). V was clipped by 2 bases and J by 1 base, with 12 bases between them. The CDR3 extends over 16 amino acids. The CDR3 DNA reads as TGTGCCAGCAGTTTAAAATATGTGGCAAGCAATCAGCCCCAGCATTTT. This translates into CASSLKYVASNQPQHF.

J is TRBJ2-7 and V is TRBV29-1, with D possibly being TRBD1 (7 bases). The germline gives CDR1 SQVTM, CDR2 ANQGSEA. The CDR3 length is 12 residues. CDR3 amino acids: CSGGTASYEQYF. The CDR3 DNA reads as TGCAGTGGGGGGACAGCGTCCTACGAGCAGTACTTC.

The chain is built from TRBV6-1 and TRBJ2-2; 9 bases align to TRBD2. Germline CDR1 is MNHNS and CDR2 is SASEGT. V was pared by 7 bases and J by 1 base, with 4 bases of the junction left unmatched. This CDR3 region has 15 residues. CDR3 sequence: CASTLSGGNTGELFF. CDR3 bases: TGTGCCAGCACCCTTAGCGGGGGGAACACCGGGGAGCTGTTTTTT.

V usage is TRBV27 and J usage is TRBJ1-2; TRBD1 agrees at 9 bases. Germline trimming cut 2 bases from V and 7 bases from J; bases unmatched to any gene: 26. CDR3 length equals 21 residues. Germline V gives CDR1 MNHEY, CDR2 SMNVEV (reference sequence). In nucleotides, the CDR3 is TGTGCCAGCAGTTTAAGAGGCATCCTATCCGGCGACAGGGGGGTCGCAGGTGGCTACACCTTC. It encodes CASSLRGILSGDRGVAGGYTF.

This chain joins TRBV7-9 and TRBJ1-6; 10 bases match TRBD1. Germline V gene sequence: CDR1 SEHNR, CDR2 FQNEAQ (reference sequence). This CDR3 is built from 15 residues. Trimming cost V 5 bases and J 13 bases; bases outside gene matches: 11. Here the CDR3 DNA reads TGTGCCAGCAGCACCGGGACAGGGGTGGCTATGCCCCTCCACTTT. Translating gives CASSTGTGVAMPLHF.

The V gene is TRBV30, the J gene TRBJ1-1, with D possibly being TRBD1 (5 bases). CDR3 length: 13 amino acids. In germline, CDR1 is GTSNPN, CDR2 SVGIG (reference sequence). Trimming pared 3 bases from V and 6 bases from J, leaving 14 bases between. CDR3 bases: TGTGCCTGGAGACCGGGGGTCGGAGCTGAAGCTTTCTTT. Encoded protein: CAWRPGVGAEAFF.

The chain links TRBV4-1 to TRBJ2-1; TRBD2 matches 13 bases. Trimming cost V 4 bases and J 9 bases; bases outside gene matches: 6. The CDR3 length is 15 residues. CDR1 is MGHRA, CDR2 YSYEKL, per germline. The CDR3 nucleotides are TGCGCCAGCAGCCGGACTAGCGGGAGTTCTGGTGAGCAGTTCTTC. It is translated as CASSRTSGSSGEQFF.

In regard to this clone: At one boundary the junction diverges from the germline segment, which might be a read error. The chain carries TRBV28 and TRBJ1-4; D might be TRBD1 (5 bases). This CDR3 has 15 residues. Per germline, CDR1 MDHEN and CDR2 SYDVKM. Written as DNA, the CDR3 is TGTGCCAGCAGATTATACAGGAGAACTAATGAAAAACTGTTTTTT. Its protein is CASRLYRRTNEKLFF. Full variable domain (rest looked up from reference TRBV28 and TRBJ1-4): DVKVTQSSRYLVKRTGEKVFLECVQDMDHENMFWYRQDPGLGLRLIYFSYDVKMKEKGDIPEGYSVSREKKERFSLILESASTNQTSMYLCASRLYRRTNEKLFFGSGTQLSVL.

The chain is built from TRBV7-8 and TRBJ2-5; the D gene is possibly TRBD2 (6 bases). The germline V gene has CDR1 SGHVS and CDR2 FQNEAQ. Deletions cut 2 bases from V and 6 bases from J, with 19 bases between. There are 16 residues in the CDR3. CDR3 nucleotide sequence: TGTGCCAGCAGCTTAATGAGTACTGGGGGGTTCAAGACCCAGTACTTC. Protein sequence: CASSLMSTGGFKTQYF.

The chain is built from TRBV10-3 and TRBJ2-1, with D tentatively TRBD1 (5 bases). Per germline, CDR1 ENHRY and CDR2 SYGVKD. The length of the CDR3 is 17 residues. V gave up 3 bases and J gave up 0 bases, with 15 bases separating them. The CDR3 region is CAISDAKQESSYNEQFF. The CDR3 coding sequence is TGTGCCATCAGTGACGCTAAACAGGAAAGCTCCTACAATGAGCAGTTCTTC.

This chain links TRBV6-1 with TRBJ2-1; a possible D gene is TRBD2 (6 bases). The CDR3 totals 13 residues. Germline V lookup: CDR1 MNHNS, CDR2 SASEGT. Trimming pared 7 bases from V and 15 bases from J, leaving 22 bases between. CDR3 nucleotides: TGTGCCAGCAACCTCTCAGGAGGGACGACTGGGTTCTTC. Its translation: CASNLSGGTTGFF.

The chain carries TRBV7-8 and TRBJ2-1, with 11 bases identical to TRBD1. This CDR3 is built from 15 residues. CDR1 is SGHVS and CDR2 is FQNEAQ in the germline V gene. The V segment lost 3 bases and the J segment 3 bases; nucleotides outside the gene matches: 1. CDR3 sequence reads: CASSFGTGGYNEQFF. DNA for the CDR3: TGTGCCAGCAGCTTCGGGACAGGGGGCTACAATGAGCAGTTCTTC.

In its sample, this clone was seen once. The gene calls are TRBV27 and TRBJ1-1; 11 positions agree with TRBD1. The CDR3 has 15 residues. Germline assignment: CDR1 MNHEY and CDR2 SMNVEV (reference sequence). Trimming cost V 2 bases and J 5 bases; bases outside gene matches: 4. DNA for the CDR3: TGTGCCAGCAGTTTAGTGGACAGGGGGCATACTGAAGCTTTCTTT. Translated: CASSLVDRGHTEAFF.

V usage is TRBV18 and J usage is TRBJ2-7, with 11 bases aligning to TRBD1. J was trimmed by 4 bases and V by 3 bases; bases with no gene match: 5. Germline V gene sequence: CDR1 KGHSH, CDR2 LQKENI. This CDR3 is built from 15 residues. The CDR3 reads CASSPGTGGRYEQYF. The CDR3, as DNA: TGTGCCAGCTCACCGGGGACAGGGGGTAGATACGAGCAGTACTTC.

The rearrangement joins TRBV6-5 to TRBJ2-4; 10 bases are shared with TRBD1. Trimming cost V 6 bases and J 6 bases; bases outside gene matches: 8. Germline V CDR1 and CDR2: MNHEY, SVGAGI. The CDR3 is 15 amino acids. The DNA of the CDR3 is TGTGCCAGCAGACCTCTGGGGGACAGGGGAAACATTCAGTACTTC. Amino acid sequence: CASRPLGDRGNIQYF.

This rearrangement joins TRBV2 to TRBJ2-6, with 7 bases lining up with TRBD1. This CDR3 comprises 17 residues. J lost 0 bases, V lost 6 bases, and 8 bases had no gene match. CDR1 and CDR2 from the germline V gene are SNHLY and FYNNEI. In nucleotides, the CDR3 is TGTGCCAGCAGCCAGACAGGGCTCATCTCTGGGGCCAACGTCCTGACTTTC. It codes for CASSQTGLISGANVLTF.